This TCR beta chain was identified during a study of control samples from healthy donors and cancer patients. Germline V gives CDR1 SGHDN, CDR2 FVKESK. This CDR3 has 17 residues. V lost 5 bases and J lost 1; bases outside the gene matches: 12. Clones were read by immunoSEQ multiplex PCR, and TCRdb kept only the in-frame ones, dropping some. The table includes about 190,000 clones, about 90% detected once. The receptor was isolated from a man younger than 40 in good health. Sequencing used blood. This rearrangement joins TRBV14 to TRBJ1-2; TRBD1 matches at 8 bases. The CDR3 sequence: CASSNIPGTGLNYGYTF. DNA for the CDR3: TGTGCCAGCAGCAACATCCCCGGGACAGGTCTTAACTATGGCTACACCTTC.